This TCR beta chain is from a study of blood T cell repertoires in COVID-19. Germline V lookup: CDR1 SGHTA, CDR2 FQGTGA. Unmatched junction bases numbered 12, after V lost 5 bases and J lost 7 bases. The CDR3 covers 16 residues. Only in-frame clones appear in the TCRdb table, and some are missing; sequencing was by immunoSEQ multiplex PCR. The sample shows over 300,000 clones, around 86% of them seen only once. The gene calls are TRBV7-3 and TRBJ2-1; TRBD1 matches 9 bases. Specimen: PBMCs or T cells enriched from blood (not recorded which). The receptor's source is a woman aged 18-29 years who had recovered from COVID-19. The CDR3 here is CASSRTGTGSMNEQFF. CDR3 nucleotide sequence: TGTGCCAGCAGCCGTACCGGGACAGGGTCTATGAATGAGCAGTTCTTC. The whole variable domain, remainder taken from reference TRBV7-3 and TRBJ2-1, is GAGVSQTPSNKVTEKGKYVELRCDPISGHTALYWYRQSLGQGPEFLIYFQGTGAADDSGLPNDRFFAVRPEGSVSTLKIQRTERGDSAVYLCASSRTGTGSMNEQFFGPGTRLTVL.